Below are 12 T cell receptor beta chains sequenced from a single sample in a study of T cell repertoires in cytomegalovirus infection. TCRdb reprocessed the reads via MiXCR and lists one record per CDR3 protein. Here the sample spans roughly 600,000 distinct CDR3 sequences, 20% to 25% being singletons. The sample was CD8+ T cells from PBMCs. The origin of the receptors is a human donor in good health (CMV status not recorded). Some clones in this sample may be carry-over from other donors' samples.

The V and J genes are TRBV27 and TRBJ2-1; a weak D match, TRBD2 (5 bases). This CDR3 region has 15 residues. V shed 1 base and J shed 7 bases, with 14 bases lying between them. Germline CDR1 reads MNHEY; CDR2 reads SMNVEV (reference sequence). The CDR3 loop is CASSLFPASGNEQFF. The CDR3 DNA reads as TGTGCCAGCAGTTTATTCCCCGCTTCGGGGAATGAGCAGTTCTTC.

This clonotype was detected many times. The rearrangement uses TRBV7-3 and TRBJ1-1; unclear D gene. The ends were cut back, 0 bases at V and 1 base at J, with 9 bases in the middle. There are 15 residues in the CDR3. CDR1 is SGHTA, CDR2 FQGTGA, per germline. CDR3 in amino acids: CASSLTGRANTEAFF. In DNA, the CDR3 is TGTGCCAGCAGCTTAACCGGACGGGCGAACACTGAAGCTTTCTTT. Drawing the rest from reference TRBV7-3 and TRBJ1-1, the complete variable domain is GAGVSQTPSNKVTEKGKYVELRCDPISGHTALYWYRQSLGQGPEFLIYFQGTGAADDSGLPNDRFFAVRPEGSVSTLKIQRTERGDSAVYLCASSLTGRANTEAFFGQGTRLTVV.

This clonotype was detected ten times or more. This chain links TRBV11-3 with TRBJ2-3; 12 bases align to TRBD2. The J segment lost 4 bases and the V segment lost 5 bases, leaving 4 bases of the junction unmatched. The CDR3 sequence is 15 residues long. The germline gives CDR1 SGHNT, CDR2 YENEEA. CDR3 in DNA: TGTGCCAGCAGCCGACTAGCGGGGGTCTCAGATACGCAGTATTTT. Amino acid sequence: CASSRLAGVSDTQYF.

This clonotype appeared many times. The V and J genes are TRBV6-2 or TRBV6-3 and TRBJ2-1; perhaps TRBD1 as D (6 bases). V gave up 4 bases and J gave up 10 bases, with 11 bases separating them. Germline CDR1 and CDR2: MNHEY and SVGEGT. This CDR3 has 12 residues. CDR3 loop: CASSSTGPEQFF. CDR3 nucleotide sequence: TGTGCCAGCAGTTCCACAGGGCCAGAGCAGTTCTTC.

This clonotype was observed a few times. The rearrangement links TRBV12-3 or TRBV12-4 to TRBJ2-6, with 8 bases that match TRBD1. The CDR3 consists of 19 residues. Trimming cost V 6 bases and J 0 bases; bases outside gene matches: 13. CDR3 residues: CASSNHRDRWDSGANVLTF. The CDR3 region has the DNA TGTGCCAGCAGCAACCACCGGGACAGGTGGGACTCTGGGGCCAACGTCCTGACTTTC.

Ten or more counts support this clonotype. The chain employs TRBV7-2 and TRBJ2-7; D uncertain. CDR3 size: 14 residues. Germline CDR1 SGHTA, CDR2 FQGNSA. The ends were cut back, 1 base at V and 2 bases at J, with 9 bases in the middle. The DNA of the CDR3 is TGTGCCAGCAGCTTAGTAGGGCAGCCCTACGAGCAGTACGTC. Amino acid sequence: CASSLVGQPYEQYV.

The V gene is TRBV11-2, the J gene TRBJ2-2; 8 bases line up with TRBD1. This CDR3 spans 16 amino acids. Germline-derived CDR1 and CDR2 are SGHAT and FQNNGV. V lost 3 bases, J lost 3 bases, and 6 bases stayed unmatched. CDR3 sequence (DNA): TGTGCCAGCAGCTTCGAGACAGGGGAGCACACCGGGGAGCTGTTTTTT. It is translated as CASSFETGEHTGELFF.

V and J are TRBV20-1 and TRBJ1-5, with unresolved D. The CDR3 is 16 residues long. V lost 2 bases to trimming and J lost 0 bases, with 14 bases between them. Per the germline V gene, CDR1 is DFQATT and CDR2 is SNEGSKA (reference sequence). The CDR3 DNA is TGCAGTGCTAGAAACCGGGCAGACTATAGCAATCAGCCCCAGCATTTT. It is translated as CSARNRADYSNQPQHF.

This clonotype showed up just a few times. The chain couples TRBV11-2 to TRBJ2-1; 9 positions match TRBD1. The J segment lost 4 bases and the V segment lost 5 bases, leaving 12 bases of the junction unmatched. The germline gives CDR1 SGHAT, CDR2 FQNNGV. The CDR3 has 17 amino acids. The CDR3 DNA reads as TGTGCCAGCAGCCTTTCCCTAGGGACAGGGATATACAATGAGCAGTTCTTC. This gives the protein CASSLSLGTGIYNEQFF.

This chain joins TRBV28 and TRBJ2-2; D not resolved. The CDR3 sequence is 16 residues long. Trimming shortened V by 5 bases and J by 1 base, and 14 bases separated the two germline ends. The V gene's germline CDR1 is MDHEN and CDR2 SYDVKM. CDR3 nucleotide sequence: TGTGCCAGCAGTCTACCCCCACTGGGGAACACCGGGGAGCTGTTTTTT. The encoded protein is CASSLPPLGNTGELFF.

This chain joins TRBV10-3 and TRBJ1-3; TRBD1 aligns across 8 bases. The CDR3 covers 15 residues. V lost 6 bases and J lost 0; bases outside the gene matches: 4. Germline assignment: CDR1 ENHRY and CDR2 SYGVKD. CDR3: CAIRADRVSGNTIYF. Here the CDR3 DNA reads TGTGCCATCAGAGCGGACAGGGTCTCTGGAAACACCATATATTTT.

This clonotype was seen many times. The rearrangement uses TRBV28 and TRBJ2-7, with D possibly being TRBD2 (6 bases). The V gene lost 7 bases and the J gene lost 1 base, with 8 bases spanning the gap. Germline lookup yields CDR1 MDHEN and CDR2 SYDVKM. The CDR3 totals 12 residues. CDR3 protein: CASNGGSYEQYF. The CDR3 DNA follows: TGTGCCAGCAACGGGGGTTCCTACGAGCAGTACTTC.